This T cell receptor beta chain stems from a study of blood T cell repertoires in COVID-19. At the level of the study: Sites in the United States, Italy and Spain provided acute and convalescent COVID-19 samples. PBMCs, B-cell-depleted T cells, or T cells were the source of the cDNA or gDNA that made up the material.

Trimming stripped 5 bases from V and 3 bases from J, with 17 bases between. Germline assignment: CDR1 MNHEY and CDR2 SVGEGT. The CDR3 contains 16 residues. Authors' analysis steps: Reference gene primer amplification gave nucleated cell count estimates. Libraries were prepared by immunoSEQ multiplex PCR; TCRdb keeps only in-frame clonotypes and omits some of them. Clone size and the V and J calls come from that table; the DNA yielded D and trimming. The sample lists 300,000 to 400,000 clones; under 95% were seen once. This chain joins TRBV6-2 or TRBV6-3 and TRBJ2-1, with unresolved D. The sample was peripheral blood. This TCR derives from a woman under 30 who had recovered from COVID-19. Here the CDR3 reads CASSDGSSIRYNEQFF. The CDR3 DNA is TGTGCCAGCAGTGACGGGTCTTCCATCCGCTACAATGAGCAGTTCTTC.